The 16 T cell receptor beta chains presented below share a single source sample, sequenced in a study of blood T cells in healthy people across ages. The use of a sample-barcoded 5' primer and a J-beta primer mix characterized a second PCR of roughly 6 to 11 cycles. MiXCR, run by TCRdb on the 5' RACE reads, gives a single entry per CDR3 protein. This sample has 1.6 million or so distinct CDR3 sequences, with 34% found just once. Material for sequencing was blood. The receptors shown here come from a woman aged 25 to 39 in good health.

The V gene is TRBV20-1, the J gene TRBJ2-3; the D is unclear. Trimming removed 0 bases from V and 1 base from J, with 11 bases in between. Per germline, CDR1 DFQATT and CDR2 SNEGSKA (reference sequence). This CDR3 spans 15 amino acids. The CDR3 DNA is TGCAGTGCTAGAGATCAAAATATACGCACAGATACGCAGTATTTT. Its protein is CSARDQNIRTDTQYF.

The chain couples TRBV19 to TRBJ2-3, with D perhaps TRBD1 (5 bases). V was trimmed by 6 bases and J by 4 bases, leaving 14 bases between them. Germline V gene data show CDR1 as LNHDA and CDR2 as SQIVND (reference sequence). This CDR3 region has 14 residues. The CDR3 DNA follows: TGTGCCAGTAGCAGATCAGGGTTTTCAGATACGCAGTATTTT. It codes for CASSRSGFSDTQYF.

This clonotype was found many times. The CDR3 is CASTPTSGSSEQYF. For the CDR3, the DNA is TGTGCCAGCACCCCGACTAGCGGGAGTAGCGAGCAGTACTTC. The V gene is TRBV7-6, the J gene TRBJ2-7; 12 bases match TRBD2. The trim removed 7 bases at V and 6 bases at J, leaving 7 bases unmatched. The germline gives CDR1 SGHVS, CDR2 FNYEAQ. This CDR3 is built from 14 residues.

The chain carries TRBV6-1 and TRBJ1-2; a possible D gene is TRBD1 (5 bases). Germline V gives CDR1 MNHNS, CDR2 SASEGT. This CDR3 is 15 amino acids long. V lost 7 bases, J lost 2 bases, and 17 bases lay in between. In DNA, the CDR3 is TGTGCCAGCAAGGATCCCAGGGTAGACAACTATGGCTACACCTTC. This translates into CASKDPRVDNYGYTF.

In its sample, this clonotype was seen a few times. V and J are TRBV2 and TRBJ2-1, with 9 bases lining up with TRBD1. Germline lookup yields CDR1 SNHLY and CDR2 FYNNEI. V gave up 1 base and J gave up 3 bases; unmatched junction bases: 1. The CDR3 consists of 15 residues. The CDR3 sequence: CASSEEGQGYNEQFF. DNA for the CDR3: TGTGCCAGCAGTGAAGAGGGACAGGGCTACAATGAGCAGTTCTTC.

The chain employs TRBV7-8 and TRBJ1-2; D not certain. V lost 0 bases to trimming and J lost 1 base, with 12 bases between them. The CDR3 spans 16 residues. CDR1 and CDR2 from the germline V gene are SGHVS and FQNEAQ. CDR3 region: CASSLALSGLNYGYTF. CDR3 DNA sequence: TGTGCCAGCAGCTTAGCTTTATCTGGGCTTAACTATGGCTACACCTTC. The whole variable domain, remainder taken from reference TRBV7-8 and TRBJ1-2, is GAGVSQSPRYKVAKRGQDVALRCDPISGHVSLFWYQQALGQGPEFLTYFQNEAQLDKSGLPSDRFFAERPEGSVSTLKIQRTQQEDSAVYLCASSLALSGLNYGYTFGSGTRLTVV.

The chain combines TRBV28 with TRBJ2-7, with a weak D call TRBD1 (6 bases). Germline CDR1 reads MDHEN; CDR2 reads SYDVKM. This CDR3 has 14 amino acids. The CDR3 region has the DNA TGTGTCAGTACCGACCCCGGGACACCCTACGAGCAGTACTTC. It yields the protein CVSTDPGTPYEQYF.

This clonotype has a handful of counts. CDR3 sequence: CASSEREQGGYTF. Written as DNA, the CDR3 is TGCGCCAGCAGTGAGAGGGAACAGGGTGGCTACACCTTC. This chain uses TRBV5-1 with TRBJ1-2; maybe TRBD1 (6 bases). This CDR3 has 13 amino acids. Trimming pared 5 bases from V and 7 bases from J, leaving 15 bases between. Per germline, CDR1 SGHRS and CDR2 YFSETQ.

This clonotype showed up just once. The chain joins TRBV27 to TRBJ1-1; no definite D call. This CDR3 spans 15 amino acids. Germline loops: CDR1 MNHEY, CDR2 SMNVEV (reference sequence). V was trimmed by 5 bases and J by 0 bases, leaving 13 bases between them. CDR3 coding DNA: TGTGCCAGCAGTCCCCATTATGCGGTGAACACTGAAGCTTTCTTT. Translated: CASSPHYAVNTEAFF.

This chain joins TRBV11-2 and TRBJ2-5; 7 bases agree with TRBD1. The germline V gene has CDR1 SGHAT and CDR2 FQNNGV. The CDR3 is 15 residues long. Unmatched junction bases numbered 9, after V lost 6 bases and J lost 2 bases. CDR3 sequence reads: CASSPGQVPQETQYF. CDR3 nucleotides: TGTGCCAGCAGTCCCGGACAGGTTCCTCAAGAGACCCAGTACTTC.

This clonotype was seen only a few times. The chain carries TRBV4-2 and TRBJ1-2; a possible D gene is TRBD1 (6 bases). Trimming pared 0 bases from V and 2 bases from J, leaving 19 bases between. Looked up from germline, CDR1 is LGHNA and CDR2 is YNFKEQ. The CDR3 covers 18 residues. CDR3 nucleotide sequence: TGTGCCAGCAGCCAAGATGGCCCCGGGGGGCTTCCCAACTATGGCTACACCTTC. It is translated as CASSQDGPGGLPNYGYTF.

CDR3 region: CATSRGQRGRNQETQYF. Written as DNA, the CDR3 is TGTGCCACCAGCAGAGGTCAGCGGGGGCGAAACCAAGAGACCCAGTACTTC. This chain links TRBV15 with TRBJ2-5; 8 nucleotides line up with TRBD2. V lost 1 base and J lost 0; bases outside the gene matches: 7. Germline V CDR1 and CDR2: LNHNV, YYDKDF (reference sequence). The CDR3 runs 17 residues.

This rearrangement joins TRBV2 to TRBJ2-7; maybe TRBD2 (6 bases). The CDR3 spans 15 residues. CDR1 is SNHLY and CDR2 is FYNNEI in the germline V gene. Trimming took off 4 bases at V and 0 bases at J, with 13 bases between the two ends. Written as DNA, the CDR3 is TGTGCCAGCAGTGTTCTCGGAGGGAGCTCCTACGAGCAGTACTTC. Protein: CASSVLGGSSYEQYF.

This clonotype was seen only a few times. The chain is built from TRBV28 and TRBJ2-3, with a tentative D call TRBD2 (6 bases). With 10 bases removed from V and 5 bases from J, the gap between germline ends came to 22 bases. This CDR3 contains 15 residues. Germline V gene lookup returns CDR1 MDHEN and CDR2 SYDVKM. The CDR3 coding sequence is TGTGCCACCAGGCGAGGGGAGGCCCAAGTAGATACGCAGTATTTT. It translates to CATRRGEAQVDTQYF.

This clonotype was counted only a few times. This chain's CDR3 is CASTGRAREQYF. CDR3 coding DNA: TGTGCCAGCACCGGGAGGGCTAGAGAGCAGTACTTC. The gene calls are TRBV21-1 and TRBJ2-5; no check of the table's D call, TRBD2, against the DNA was made. TRBV21-1 is reported as a pseudogene. The CDR3 runs to 12 residues.

The CDR3 sequence is CASSLGGLAGFQETQYF. CDR3 coding DNA: TGCGCCAGCAGCTTGGGTGGACTAGCGGGATTCCAAGAGACCCAGTACTTC. This rearrangement joins TRBV5-1 to TRBJ2-5, with 12 bases fitting TRBD2. V lost 0 bases, J lost 1 base, and 4 bases stayed unmatched. Germline assignment: CDR1 SGHRS and CDR2 YFSETQ. The CDR3 has 17 residues.